The entry that follows covers one TCR beta chain sequence. Its specificity is unknown. Germline-derived CDR1 and CDR2 are SGHDN and FVKESK. The J segment lost 2 bases and the V segment lost 2 bases, leaving 2 bases of the junction unmatched. The CDR3 is 16 residues long. Amplification used 60 Vbeta primers and 13 Jbeta primers. TCRdb keeps only in-frame clones here, not all; method: immunoSEQ multiplex PCR. The profile shows 100,000 to 150,000 clones, over 60% of them singletons. This entry is derived from a study of cytomegalovirus exposure and HLA in healthy donors. Study results and limitations: Cytomegalovirus-associated status was assigned to 164 TCR beta chains.

The V gene is TRBV14, the J gene TRBJ2-2, with 10 positions matching TRBD2. This clonotype was obtained from a man aged 25-40 years in good health and CMV-seronegative. The sequenced sample was PBMCs. In DNA form, the CDR3 reads TGTGCCAGCAGCCAACTAGCGGGAGATAACACCGGGGAGCTGTTTTTT. Protein product: CASSQLAGDNTGELFF. The variable domain in full, completed from reference TRBV14 and TRBJ2-2, reads EAGVTQFPSHSVIEKGQTVTLRCDPISGHDNLYWYRRVMGKEIKFLLHFVKESKQDESGMPNNRFLAERTGGTYSTLKVQPAELEDSGVYFCASSQLAGDNTGELFFGEGSRLTVL.